Each of the 12 T cell receptor beta chains below was sequenced from the same sample in a study of T cells in Graves' hyperthyroidism and ophthalmopathy. Template material for amplifying TCR beta CDR3 regions consisted of RNA transcripts. RT-PCR in the first round (using the HTBI primer set) targeted the TCR CDR3. TCRdb re-called the multiplex PCR reads with MiXCR, one entry per CDR3 protein. The sample consists of hundreds of thousands of distinct CDR3 sequences, about 20% of them appearing once. Sequencing was carried out using blood. These receptors were taken from a man aged 35-49 years with Graves' ophthalmopathy.

This clonotype occurred a few times. The chain carries TRBV7-2 and TRBJ2-5, with 13 positions matching TRBD2. Trimming took 4 bases from V and 2 from J; bases not matched to a gene: 1. The CDR3 has 15 residues. Per the germline V gene, CDR1 is SGHTA and CDR2 is FQGNSA. In DNA form, the CDR3 reads TGTGCCAGCAGCTCGACTAGCGGGAGGCAAGAGACCCAGTACTTC. Translating gives CASSSTSGRQETQYF.

This clonotype has only a few counts. This chain uses TRBV27 with TRBJ2-7; D gene ambiguous. V dropped 2 bases and J dropped 0 bases, with 8 bases sitting between them. Germline V gene sequence: CDR1 MNHEY, CDR2 SMNVEV (reference sequence). The CDR3 is made up of 14 amino acids. CDR3 in DNA: TGTGCCAGCAGTTTAACAGCCCGCTCCTACGAGCAGTACTTC. Amino acids: CASSLTARSYEQYF.

This clonotype appeared many times. This chain uses TRBV3-1 with TRBJ2-3; D gene ambiguous. The CDR3 loop spans 16 amino acids. Germline V gives CDR1 LGHDT, CDR2 YNNKEL (reference sequence). Trimming shortened V by 5 bases and J by 2 bases, and 17 bases separated the two germline ends. The CDR3 sequence: CASSSRTDELTDTQYF. DNA of the CDR3: TGTGCCAGCAGCTCACGAACGGATGAGCTCACAGATACGCAGTATTTT.

This clonotype appeared many times. V is TRBV5-1 and J is TRBJ2-3; D may be TRBD1 (5 bases). This CDR3 comprises 15 residues. The V end lost 3 bases, the J end lost 0 bases, and 11 bases lay between the germline ends. The germline CDR1 and CDR2 sequences are SGHRS and YFSETQ. CDR3 nucleotides: TGCGCCAGCAGCTCTGGACAAATTAGCACAGATACGCAGTATTTT. Protein: CASSSGQISTDTQYF. The entire variable domain, with the rest obtained from reference TRBV5-1 and TRBJ2-3, is as follows: KAGVTQTPRYLIKTRGQQVTLSCSPISGHRSVSWYQQTPGQGLQFLFEYFSETQRNKGNFPGRFSGRQFSNSRSEMNVSTLELGDSALYLCASSSGQISTDTQYFGPGTRLTVL.

This clonotype has at least ten counts. The chain has TRBV5-1 and TRBJ2-3, with TRBD2 matching over 9 bases. This CDR3 spans 16 amino acids. Germline values: CDR1 SGHRS, CDR2 YFSETQ. The V segment lost 2 bases and the J segment 2 bases; nucleotides outside the gene matches: 6. CDR3 DNA: TGCGCCAGCAGCTTACAAGCGGGGGGAACCACAGATACGCAGTATTTT. Its protein is CASSLQAGGTTDTQYF.

The chain links TRBV12-3 or TRBV12-4 to TRBJ2-7, with D possibly being TRBD1 or TRBD2 (5 bases each). This CDR3 has 14 residues. Trimming left V 3 bases short and J 3 bases short, with 12 bases between. The DNA of the CDR3 is TGTGCCAGCAGTTTTGGGACGGTCTTCTACGAGCAGTACTTC. Translating gives CASSFGTVFYEQYF.

This chain uses TRBV11-3 with TRBJ2-1; 15 positions match TRBD2. The germline V gene encodes CDR1 SGHNT and CDR2 YENEEA. This CDR3 is built from 16 residues. Trimming took 5 bases from V and 9 from J; bases not matched to a gene: 8. The CDR3 loop is CASSQGKGLAGGEQFF. The CDR3 coding sequence is TGTGCCAGCAGCCAAGGGAAGGGACTAGCGGGAGGTGAGCAGTTCTTC.

This clonotype was picked up a small number of times. V is TRBV4-1 and J is TRBJ2-7; the D is unclear. Between the trimmed V and J ends, which lost 3 bases and 5 bases, there was a span of 8 bases. The CDR3 is 12 amino acids. CDR1 and CDR2 from the germline V gene are MGHRA and YSYEKL. The CDR3 DNA sequence: TGCGCCAGCAGCCAGTACCCCGACGAGCAGTACTTC. Translating gives CASSQYPDEQYF.

As to this clonotype: Possible read error: a much larger clone is one base away. The chain is built from TRBV11-2 and TRBJ2-1, with 9 bases matching TRBD1. This CDR3 is built from 15 residues. CDR1 and CDR2 (germline): SGHAT, FQNNGV. The CDR3, as DNA: TGTGCCAGCGCAACCGGGACAGGGACCTACAATGAGCAGCTCTTC. Amino acid sequence: CASATGTGTYNEQLF.

This clonotype has ten or more counts. The chain is built from TRBV6-1 and TRBJ1-2; D is unresolved. Trimming left V 1 base short and J 7 bases short, with 13 bases between. Germline values: CDR1 MNHNS, CDR2 SASEGT. CDR3 length: 14 residues. The CDR3 loop reads CASSEDSVYSGYTF. The CDR3 DNA reads as TGTGCCAGCAGTGAAGATTCAGTATACTCTGGCTACACCTTC.

A few counts support this clonotype. V is TRBV5-4 and J is TRBJ2-7, with a possible D match to TRBD2 (6 bases). V lost 2 bases to trimming and J lost 4 bases, with 22 bases between them. Germline CDR1 is SGHNT and CDR2 is YYREEE (reference sequence). The CDR3 is 17 amino acids. The CDR3 sequence: CASSFGGARRRIYEQYF. The CDR3 DNA follows: TGTGCCAGCAGCTTCGGGGGAGCAAGGCGGAGAATTTACGAGCAGTACTTC.

The chain carries TRBV28 and TRBJ1-2; perhaps TRBD1 as D (5 bases). The CDR3 runs to 15 residues. The ends were cut back, 2 bases at V and 4 bases at J, with 14 bases in the middle. Germline V gene lookup returns CDR1 MDHEN and CDR2 SYDVKM. The CDR3 sequence is CASSLGDSSFYGYTF. The CDR3 DNA reads TGTGCCAGCAGTTTAGGCGACAGCAGCTTCTATGGCTACACCTTC.